These T cell receptor beta chains were read from a single sample in a study of beta chain features in type 1 diabetes. Only in-frame clones appear in the TCRdb table, and some are missing; sequencing was by immunoSEQ multiplex PCR. The sample shows roughly 290,000 clones, 15% of them seen only once. Material for sequencing was naive CD4+ T cells from blood. The receptors originated from a man aged 18 to 29 with type 1 diabetes. The CDR3 runs from the conserved cysteine through the conserved F or W.

V,CDR3
TRBV2,CASRAPLGGGSGGELFF
TRBV7-2,CASSLVQRFGELFF
TRBV18,CASSPGARPEFYGYTF
TRBV11-2,CASSPGTSLPDEQYF
TRBV6-6,CASSYSRTEAFF
TRBV28,CASSSGTGAEAFF
TRBV19,CASSSTDNSGNTIYF
TRBV14,CASSPRRRAGYTF
TRBV7-9,CASSLESGVGYTF
TRBV18,CASLSQRPPNTEAFF
TRBV2,CASSEDRGFGYTF
TRBV2,CASSEFVQSYEQYF
TRBV9,CASSVDGGPYGYTF
TRBV4-1,CASSQPLYSSYNEQFF
TRBV30,CAWSPGETQYF
TRBV19,CATKPGDITGELFF
TRBV29-1,CSVGPRQSRNTEAFF
TRBV23-1,CASSQQFGTEAFF
TRBV19,CASRPQGQGTSGEQYF
TRBV28,CASREGYGYTF
TRBV4-1,CASSQGGVLAGGWETQYF
TRBV5-6,CASSSTTVPNIQYF
TRBV5-6,CASSLYSYEQYF